Shown below are 7 T cell receptor beta chains from a single sample sequenced in a study of blood T cell repertoires in COVID-19. Method: immunoSEQ multiplex PCR; TCRdb's copy keeps in-frame clones and lacks some. This table holds about 480,000 clones, approximately 92% found once. The sample was peripheral blood. These receptors were obtained from a man aged 18 to 30 with COVID-19, enrolled during active disease.

The V call is TRBV30, the J call TRBJ2-3, with D tentatively TRBD2 (6 bases). Germline CDR1 is GTSNPN and CDR2 is SVGIG (reference sequence). Trimming stripped 3 bases from V and 10 bases from J, with 17 bases between. The CDR3 has 13 residues. The CDR3 loop reads CAWRASGVGSQYF. CDR3 sequence (DNA): TGTGCCTGGAGGGCGTCGGGAGTCGGGTCGCAGTATTTT.

The V call is TRBV11-3, the J call TRBJ2-1; D is perhaps TRBD2 (5 bases). Trimming shortened V by 3 bases and J by 7 bases, and 16 bases separated the two germline ends. Germline assignment: CDR1 SGHNT and CDR2 YENEEA. This CDR3 region has 15 residues. The chain's CDR3 is CASSFKAHPGNEQFF. In DNA form, the CDR3 reads TGTGCCAGCAGCTTTAAGGCCCATCCGGGGAATGAGCAGTTCTTC.

Written as DNA, the CDR3 is TGTGCCAGCCACGACAGGGTCGGTAACACTGAAGCTTTCTTT. Amino acids: CASHDRVGNTEAFF. The V and J genes are TRBV18 and TRBJ1-1; 7 bases are shared with TRBD1. CDR1 is KGHSH and CDR2 is LQKENI in the germline V gene. Germline trimming cut 8 bases from V and 2 bases from J; bases unmatched to any gene: 8. The CDR3 extends over 14 amino acids.

This chain links TRBV18 with TRBJ1-5, with TRBD1 matching over 9 bases. The CDR3 runs 15 residues. With 4 bases clipped from V and 3 bases from J, the junction kept 4 bases outside the gene matches. Germline lookup yields CDR1 KGHSH and CDR2 LQKENI. For the CDR3, the DNA is TGTGCCAGCTCACAGGGACAGGGTGACAATCAGCCCCAGCATTTT. Translating gives CASSQGQGDNQPQHF.

The chain joins TRBV2 to TRBJ2-7; D is possibly TRBD2 (6 bases). The length of the CDR3 is 15 residues. V lost 5 bases, J lost 2 bases, and 16 bases lay in between. Germline lookup yields CDR1 SNHLY and CDR2 FYNNEI. Here the CDR3 DNA reads TGTGCCAGCAGTCTGGGACTTACCAAAACCTACGAGCAGTACTTC. Its translation is CASSLGLTKTYEQYF.

V and J are TRBV24-1 and TRBJ2-2, with no clear D. This CDR3 is built from 13 residues. V lost 4 bases and J lost 3, with 5 bases in between. Germline CDR1 and CDR2: KGHDR and SFDVKD. CDR3 sequence reads: CATSDYYTGELFF. The CDR3, as DNA: TGTGCCACCAGTGACTATTACACCGGGGAGCTGTTTTTT.

V usage is TRBV27 and J usage is TRBJ2-7; 7 nucleotides agree with TRBD1. The germline gives CDR1 MNHEY, CDR2 SMNVEV (reference sequence). The CDR3 contains 12 residues. After removal of 5 bases from V and 5 bases from J, the junction contained 3 bases not matched to a gene. CDR3 DNA sequence: TGTGCCAGCAGTCCGCAGGGGGACGAGCAGTACTTC. Translation: CASSPQGDEQYF.